These 24 T cell receptor beta chains share one sample of origin, sequenced in a study of T cell repertoires in cytomegalovirus infection. Their recognized antigens are unknown. TCRdb re-called the reads with MiXCR, one entry per CDR3 protein. The table includes approximately 590,000 distinct CDR3 sequences, around 40% detected once. Sequenced here: cultured PBMCs, sampled from culture after CMV antigen stimulation. The receptors were sampled from a human donor in good health (CMV status not recorded). Some clones in this sample may be carry-over from other donors' samples.

The chain carries TRBV11-2 and TRBJ2-7; TRBD2 matches 7 bases. The CDR3 extends over 13 amino acids. After removal of 8 bases from V and 7 bases from J, the junction contained 11 bases not matched to a gene. Per the germline V gene, CDR1 is SGHAT and CDR2 is FQNNGV. The CDR3 bases are TGTGCCAGCGTCCCGAGCGGGATTGATGAGCAGTACTTC. Its protein product is CASVPSGIDEQYF.

This clonotype appeared a few times. The chain has TRBV28 and TRBJ1-5, with TRBD1 as a possible D gene (5 bases). The CDR3 is made up of 16 amino acids. Deletions cut 6 bases from V and 0 bases from J, with 15 bases between. Per the germline V gene, CDR1 is MDHEN and CDR2 is SYDVKM. This chain's CDR3 is CASSQPRDVSNQPQHF. For the CDR3, the DNA is TGTGCCAGCAGCCAACCAAGGGACGTTAGCAATCAGCCCCAGCATTTT.

This sequence joins TRBV4-1 and TRBJ1-5, with D perhaps TRBD1 (6 bases). V lost 6 bases and J lost 10, with 19 bases in between. The CDR3 has 14 residues. The germline gives CDR1 MGHRA, CDR2 YSYEKL. DNA for the CDR3: TGCGCCAGCAGTCCCACAGGGACCCGTATACCCCAGCATTTT. Its translation: CASSPTGTRIPQHF.

This chain uses TRBV12-3 or TRBV12-4 with TRBJ2-1, with 10 bases matching TRBD1. The V gene end was trimmed by 4 bases and the J gene end by 8 bases; junction bases not matched to a gene: 5. The CDR3 loop spans 14 amino acids. The CDR3: CASSSGTGEDEQFF. CDR3 DNA: TGTGCCAGCAGTTCTGGGACAGGGGAGGATGAGCAGTTCTTC.

This clonotype was seen a handful of times. CDR3: CASSEREPVTSGSRGYEQYF. The CDR3 DNA follows: TGTGCCAGCAGCGAACGGGAACCGGTGACTAGCGGGAGTCGGGGCTACGAGCAGTACTTC. J is TRBJ2-7 and V is TRBV7-6, with TRBD2 identical over 12 bases. Germline V gene sequence: CDR1 SGHVS, CDR2 FNYEAQ. The CDR3 contains 20 residues. Trimming at V came to 5 bases and at J to 3 bases, leaving 20 bases not matched to a gene.

This clonotype was counted a few times. This chain joins TRBV6-1 and TRBJ2-3, with D unclear. In germline, CDR1 is MNHNS, CDR2 SASEGT. V gave up 2 bases and J gave up 4 bases, with 13 bases separating them. This CDR3 is built from 15 residues. The DNA for the CDR3 is TGTGCCAGCAGTGAAAGGGTGTATCATCCAGATACGCAGTATTTT. It is translated as CASSERVYHPDTQYF.

With regard to this clonotype: The junction does not match germline at one end; this may be a read error. The chain recombines TRBV5-3 with TRBJ1-2; possible D gene TRBD1, 5 bases. TRBV5-3 has ORF status, its function being uncertain. The CDR3 has 14 amino acids. CDR3 in DNA: TGTGCCAGCAGCTACCAAGGGACGGTAGAAGGCTACACCTTC. This encodes CASSYQGTVEGYTF.

The chain combines TRBV4-1 with TRBJ1-1; possible D gene TRBD1, 5 bases. The CDR3 runs to 15 residues. V was shortened by 0 bases and J by 8 bases, with 16 bases between the two germline ends. Germline V gene sequence: CDR1 MGHRA, CDR2 YSYEKL. The CDR3 DNA is TGCGCCAGCAGCCAAGACTGGGGACGTCGGGGGGAAGCTTTCTTT. This sequence encodes CASSQDWGRRGEAFF.

A few counts support this clonotype. V usage is TRBV7-2 and J usage is TRBJ1-5; 7 bases match TRBD1. V was clipped by 1 base and J by 6 bases; unmatched bases: 3. This CDR3 contains 14 residues. Per germline, CDR1 SGHTA and CDR2 FQGNSA. The CDR3 is CASSLVGGVQPQHF. CDR3 DNA sequence: TGTGCCAGCAGCTTAGTAGGGGGCGTTCAGCCCCAGCATTTT.

The chain employs TRBV7-2 and TRBJ2-2; the match to TRBD1 covers 10 bases. This CDR3 spans 16 amino acids. The germline gives CDR1 SGHTA, CDR2 FQGNSA. V shed 3 bases and J 8 bases; nucleotides not matched to a gene: 9. CDR3 sequence: CASSFAGQGRRGELFF. DNA of the CDR3: TGTGCCAGCAGCTTCGCGGGACAGGGGCGTAGGGGGGAGCTGTTTTTT.

The table lists this clonotype with many counts. The rearrangement joins TRBV2 to TRBJ2-3, with D possibly TRBD2 on 6 matching bases. The CDR3 runs 12 residues. V was cut by 4 bases and J by 8 bases, with 10 bases left in between. CDR1 is SNHLY and CDR2 is FYNNEI in the germline V gene. CDR3 amino acids: CASSAAGITQYF. CDR3 sequence (DNA): TGTGCCAGCAGTGCTGCGGGGATTACGCAGTATTTT.

This chain links TRBV10-3 with TRBJ2-7; D is unclear. The germline V gene encodes CDR1 ENHRY and CDR2 SYGVKD. The V and J ends lost 0 bases and 0 bases respectively, with 9 bases between them. The CDR3 spans 15 residues. DNA of the CDR3: TGTGCCATCAGTGAGTCTTTGTCTAGCTCCTACGAGCAGTACTTC. Its protein is CAISESLSSSYEQYF.

The CDR3 reads CAISEVEGKPQHF. The CDR3 nucleotides read TGTGCCATCAGTGAGGTGGAGGGTAAGCCCCAGCATTTT. The chain uses TRBV10-3 and TRBJ1-5; D gene uncertain. Germline CDR1 ENHRY, CDR2 SYGVKD. The V gene lost 2 bases and the J gene lost 8 bases, with 10 bases spanning the gap. This CDR3 is 13 amino acids long.

The chain is built from TRBV20-1 and TRBJ2-7; TRBD2 matches at 8 bases. This CDR3 has 15 residues. Looked up from germline, CDR1 is DFQATT and CDR2 is SNEGSKA (reference sequence). Trimming removed 4 bases from V and 0 bases from J; junction bases left unmatched: 8. The CDR3 is CSATHSGNPSYEQYF. Written as DNA, the CDR3 is TGCAGTGCTACCCATAGCGGGAACCCCTCCTACGAGCAGTACTTC.

The chain links TRBV6-1 to TRBJ2-4, with D perhaps TRBD2 (7 bases). CDR3 length: 12 amino acids. V lost 10 bases, J lost 8 bases, and 15 bases lay in between. Germline CDR1 MNHNS, CDR2 SASEGT. This CDR3 is CATHREGYIQYF. CDR3 sequence (DNA): TGTGCCACCCACAGGGAGGGATACATTCAGTACTTC.

The V call is TRBV5-1, the J call TRBJ2-7; 7 bases map to TRBD2. The CDR3 contains 15 residues. With 1 base clipped from V and 4 bases from J, the junction kept 8 bases outside the gene matches. Per germline, CDR1 SGHRS and CDR2 YFSETQ. The CDR3 loop reads CASSLMSGDPYEQYF. CDR3 coding DNA: TGCGCCAGCAGCTTGATGAGCGGGGATCCATACGAGCAGTACTTC.

V is TRBV7-2 and J is TRBJ1-2; no clear D gene. The V gene's germline CDR1 is SGHTA and CDR2 FQGNSA. This CDR3 is built from 14 residues. V was shortened by 1 base and J by 0 bases, with 6 bases between the two germline ends. For the CDR3, the DNA is TGTGCCAGCAGCTTAGACCCCGCTAACTATGGCTACACCTTC. Protein product: CASSLDPANYGYTF. The complete variable domain, with remaining parts taken from reference TRBV7-2 and TRBJ1-2, reads GAGVSQSPSNKVTEKGKDVELRCDPISGHTALYWYRQSLGQGLEFLIYFQGNSAPDKSGLPSDRFSAERTGGSVSTLTIQRTQQEDSAVYLCASSLDPANYGYTFGSGTRLTVV.

The CDR3 nucleotides read TGCGCCAGCAGCCAAGGGGGACCACTAGGGACCGGGGAGCTGTTTTTT. Protein sequence: CASSQGGPLGTGELFF. The J gene is TRBJ2-2, the V gene TRBV4-3, with D perhaps matching TRBD1 or TRBD2 (5 bases each). The CDR3 spans 16 residues. Germline assignment: CDR1 LGHNA and CDR2 YSLEER. V dropped 1 base and J dropped 5 bases, with 14 bases sitting between them.

The chain is built from TRBV27 and TRBJ2-3; D is uncertain. The CDR3 runs to 14 residues. V gave up 0 bases and J gave up 0 bases, with 4 bases separating them. Germline V gene sequence: CDR1 MNHEY, CDR2 SMNVEV (reference sequence). CDR3 in amino acids: CASSLSFSTDTQYF. The DNA for the CDR3 is TGTGCCAGCAGTTTATCCTTCAGCACAGATACGCAGTATTTT.

This clonotype has more than one count but fewer than ten. The CDR3 loop reads CRALAVKVDTQYF. The CDR3 nucleotides are TGCAGGGCGCTAGCGGTGAAGGTAGATACGCAGTATTTT. V is TRBV20-1 and J is TRBJ2-3; 7 positions match TRBD2. Germline assignment: CDR1 DFQATT and CDR2 SNEGSKA (reference sequence). The CDR3 loop spans 13 amino acids.

There are a few counts of this clonotype. The chain recombines TRBV7-2 with TRBJ2-1; TRBD2 matches at 11 bases. This CDR3 has 19 amino acids. V lost 3 bases, J lost 2 bases, and 12 bases stayed unmatched. CDR1 and CDR2 (germline): SGHTA, FQGNSA. The CDR3: CASSFPQLLAGAPYNEQFF. In DNA, the CDR3 is TGTGCCAGCAGCTTTCCCCAGTTACTAGCGGGAGCACCCTACAATGAGCAGTTCTTC.

The chain couples TRBV29-1 to TRBJ2-2; possibly TRBD1 or TRBD2 for D (5 bases each). Germline V gene lookup returns CDR1 SQVTM and CDR2 ANQGSEA. The CDR3 covers 12 residues. The ends were cut back, 3 bases at V and 6 bases at J, with 8 bases in the middle. CDR3 loop: CSVDRGPGELFF. The CDR3 DNA follows: TGCAGCGTTGATCGGGGCCCCGGGGAGCTGTTTTTT.

This chain links TRBV28 with TRBJ2-7; 12 positions agree with TRBD2. The CDR3 length is 17 residues. Losses at the gene ends were 7 bases for V and 4 bases for J; bases not matched to a gene: 14. Germline V gene data show CDR1 as MDHEN and CDR2 as SYDVKM. CDR3 sequence reads: CASNNLAGGPRLYEQYF. The CDR3 nucleotides are TGTGCCAGCAACAACCTAGCGGGGGGGCCGAGGCTATACGAGCAGTACTTC.

The V call is TRBV19, the J call TRBJ1-5; no clear D. The V gene's germline CDR1 is LNHDA and CDR2 SQIVND (reference sequence). V was shortened by 6 bases and J by 5 bases, with 11 bases between the two germline ends. This CDR3 spans 13 amino acids. CDR3: CASSPPGDQPQHF. The CDR3, as DNA: TGTGCCAGTAGCCCCCCCGGTGATCAGCCCCAGCATTTT.